The 14 T cell receptor beta chains given below trace back to one sample, sequenced in a study of T-cell reconstitution after alpha-beta-depleted transplantation in children. The TCRbeta library incorporated unique molecular identifiers. TCRdb processed the PCR reads anew with MiXCR; each CDR3 protein has one entry. The table has about 540,000 distinct CDR3 sequences, around 20% seen once. The material was PBMCs from the stem cell graft donor, obtained from the stem cell graft. These receptor sequences come from a human donor who donated a stem cell graft to a child with acute lymphoblastic leukemia.

The J gene is TRBJ1-4, the V gene TRBV5-1; 9 bases align to TRBD1. The CDR3 covers 17 residues. CDR1 is SGHRS and CDR2 is YFSETQ in the germline V gene. V trimming: 4 bases; J trimming: 8 bases; junction bases outside the gene matches: 15. The CDR3 DNA reads TGCGCCAGCAGCCTACTACCGGACAGGGGAAGAGGAGAAAAACTGTTTTTT. Its protein product is CASSLLPDRGRGEKLFF.

This clonotype was detected only a few times. The chain joins TRBV10-2 to TRBJ2-1; D possibly corresponds to TRBD2 (6 bases). CDR1 is WSHSY, CDR2 SAAADI, per germline. The CDR3 length is 20 residues. V was clipped by 4 bases and J by 0 bases, with 25 bases between them. The CDR3, as DNA: TGCGCCAGCAGTGTCCTGGTGGGAGGCCCTTACCTGAGCTCCTACAATGAGCAGTTCTTC. Translated: CASSVLVGGPYLSSYNEQFF.

This clonotype was seen a single time. CDR3 coding DNA: TGTGCCAGCAGCTTCAGGGCTCTAGGGGGCTACACCTTC. Translated, it gives CASSFRALGGYTF. The chain has TRBV5-8 and TRBJ1-2; D possibly corresponds to TRBD1 (5 bases). Germline-derived CDR1 and CDR2 are SGHTS and YDEGEE. The CDR3 is made up of 13 amino acids. Deletions cut 2 bases from V and 8 bases from J, with 13 bases between.

The chain links TRBV12-3 or TRBV12-4 to TRBJ2-1; maybe TRBD1 (5 bases). There are 14 residues in the CDR3. V was cut by 8 bases and J by 0 bases, with 11 bases left in between. CDR3 loop: CASRDSSSYNEQFF. For the CDR3, the DNA is TGTGCCAGCCGAGACAGTAGCTCCTACAATGAGCAGTTCTTC.

In this sample, this clonotype turned up a few times. The V gene is TRBV3-1, the J gene TRBJ2-6; D remains ambiguous. The V and J ends lost 1 base and 1 base respectively, with 8 bases between them. Germline CDR1 reads LGHDT; CDR2 reads YNNKEL (reference sequence). The CDR3 totals 16 residues. CDR3 sequence reads: CASSQGVRSGANVLTF. CDR3 bases: TGTGCCAGCAGCCAAGGTGTCAGGTCTGGGGCCAACGTCCTGACTTTC.

This clonotype was seen ten or more times. The V and J genes are TRBV5-1 and TRBJ1-2; D is perhaps TRBD1 (6 bases). The CDR3 consists of 14 residues. Germline V gene sequence: CDR1 SGHRS, CDR2 YFSETQ. Trimming took 1 base from V and 4 from J, leaving 11 bases between them. The CDR3 nucleotides read TGCGCCAGCAGCTTGCCAACAGGGACCTATGGCTACACCTTC. Protein sequence: CASSLPTGTYGYTF.

CDR3 coding DNA: TGTGCCAGCGGGCTACGGGGGGTTGGCTACGAGCAGTACTTC. It codes for CASGLRGVGYEQYF. The chain couples TRBV6-1 to TRBJ2-7; 7 bases map to TRBD2. Germline values: CDR1 MNHNS, CDR2 SASEGT. Losses at the gene ends were 8 bases for V and 3 bases for J; bases not matched to a gene: 10. The CDR3 sequence is 14 residues long.

This chain joins TRBV24-1 and TRBJ2-3; 11 bases line up with TRBD1. V dropped 0 bases and J dropped 7; count of bases not matched to a gene: 5. Germline CDR1 KGHDR, CDR2 SFDVKD. This CDR3 region has 16 residues. This chain's CDR3 is CATSDLQGTGGNTQYF. Written as DNA, the CDR3 is TGTGCCACCAGTGATTTGCAGGGGACAGGGGGAAATACGCAGTATTTT.

This clonotype has only a few counts. The gene calls are TRBV7-3 and TRBJ2-7, with TRBD1 as a possible D gene (6 bases). The germline V gene encodes CDR1 SGHTA and CDR2 FQGTGA. Between the trimmed V and J ends, which lost 7 bases and 0 bases, there was a span of 16 bases. This CDR3 region has 15 residues. CDR3 nucleotide sequence: TGTGCCAGCAACCCCAGGGGCGCGAACTCCTACGAGCAGTACTTC. This codes for CASNPRGANSYEQYF. Together with reference TRBV7-3 and TRBJ2-7, the CDR3 gives the full variable domain: GAGVSQTPSNKVTEKGKYVELRCDPISGHTALYWYRQSLGQGPEFLIYFQGTGAADDSGLPNDRFFAVRPEGSVSTLKIQRTERGDSAVYLCASNPRGANSYEQYFGPGTRLTVT.

The chain is built from TRBV6-5 and TRBJ2-3; 11 bases match TRBD2. This CDR3 is built from 18 residues. Germline V CDR1 and CDR2: MNHEY, SVGAGI. With 0 bases clipped from V and 2 bases from J, the junction kept 7 bases outside the gene matches. CDR3 nucleotide sequence: TGTGCCAGCAGTTACTCGAGACTAGCGGGAAAGACCACAGATACGCAGTATTTT. Residues: CASSYSRLAGKTTDTQYF.

This clonotype has a handful of counts. The rearrangement uses TRBV20-1 and TRBJ2-7; a weak D match, TRBD1 (5 bases). The CDR3 is made up of 15 amino acids. V lost 0 bases, J lost 1 base, and 13 bases lay in between. Germline V gives CDR1 DFQATT, CDR2 SNEGSKA (reference sequence). DNA of the CDR3: TGCAGTGCTAGAGAAGCGACAGAGCCTTCCTACGAGCAGTACTTC. Translated: CSAREATEPSYEQYF.

V usage is TRBV11-2 and J usage is TRBJ1-1; D is unclear. CDR1 is SGHAT, CDR2 FQNNGV, per germline. The V end was cut by 3 bases, the J end by 6 bases, with 11 bases between. There are 13 residues in the CDR3. CDR3 sequence (DNA): TGTGCCAGCAGCTTGGGGATCGGAGCTGAAGCTTTCTTT. It translates to CASSLGIGAEAFF. Full variable domain (outside the CDR3, taken from reference TRBV11-2 and TRBJ1-1): EAGVAQSPRYKIIEKRQSVAFWCNPISGHATLYWYQQILGQGPKLLIQFQNNGVVDDSQLPKDRFSAERLKGVDSTLKIQPAKLEDSAVYLCASSLGIGAEAFFGQGTRLTVV.

The sample holds a few counts of this clonotype. The rearrangement links TRBV20-1 to TRBJ1-1; D unresolved. V shed 2 bases and J shed 8 bases, with 9 bases lying between them. The CDR3 is 11 residues long. Germline CDR1 reads DFQATT; CDR2 reads SNEGSKA (reference sequence). The CDR3, as DNA: TGCAGTGCTAGAAGGCAGTCCGAAGCTTTCTTT. Translation: CSARRQSEAFF.

In its sample, this clonotype was seen a few times. This chain connects TRBV5-5 to TRBJ1-4; unclear D gene. Germline-derived CDR1 and CDR2 are SGHKS and YYEKEE (reference sequence). Trimming removed 2 bases from V and 0 bases from J, with 8 bases in between. The CDR3 spans 15 residues. CDR3 nucleotides: TGTGCCAGCAGCTTCACATCTGCAACTAATGAAAAACTGTTTTTT. It encodes CASSFTSATNEKLFF.